The 8 T cell receptor beta chains below all came from one sample that was sequenced in a study of memory CD8 T cells in hepatitis C reinfection. Assay used: immunoSEQ multiplex PCR; TCRdb lists only in-frame clones, some missing. The sample contains over 45,000 clones, about nine tenths of which appear only once. The sample's time point: pre-reinfection, 55 to 20 weeks before reinfection detection. No in vitro expansion preceded TCR sequencing of the sorted cells. The sequencing input was naive CD8+ T cells sorted from blood. The receptor source for this set is a man aged 18 to 35 with hepatitis C virus infection.

The chain has TRBV9 and TRBJ2-2; TRBD2 aligns across 8 bases. CDR1 and CDR2 from the germline V gene are SGDLS and YYNGEE. The CDR3 length is 17 residues. Germline trimming cut 4 bases from V and 3 bases from J; bases unmatched to any gene: 11. For the CDR3, the DNA is TGTGCCAGCAGCCCGGGGGGGGGAGGGGCCGACACCGGGGAGCTGTTTTTT. Protein: CASSPGGGGADTGELFF.

The chain links TRBV27 to TRBJ1-2, with 10 positions matching TRBD1. The ends lost 5 bases at V and 2 bases at J; junction bases unmatched: 5. The CDR3 loop spans 15 amino acids. Per germline, CDR1 MNHEY and CDR2 SMNVEV (reference sequence). CDR3 sequence (DNA): TGTGCCAGCAGTCCGGGACAGGGGCTAAACTATGGCTACACCTTC. It encodes CASSPGQGLNYGYTF.

The chain couples TRBV13 to TRBJ2-2; maybe TRBD2 (5 bases). The CDR3 runs to 15 residues. Germline CDR1 PRHDT, CDR2 FYEKMQ (reference sequence). V lost 3 bases and J lost 3, with 11 bases in between. The CDR3 loop reads CASSFRAGDTGELFF. In DNA form, the CDR3 reads TGTGCCAGCAGCTTCCGGGCCGGGGACACCGGGGAGCTGTTTTTT.

The chain joins TRBV19 to TRBJ1-2, with D tentatively TRBD1 (6 bases). The CDR3 loop spans 11 amino acids. V lost 3 bases to trimming and J lost 8 bases, with 7 bases between them. Germline CDR1 is LNHDA and CDR2 is SQIVND (reference sequence). In DNA form, the CDR3 reads TGTGCCAGTAGTATTGGGACAGGCTACACCTTC. Encoded protein: CASSIGTGYTF.

V and J are TRBV4-3 and TRBJ2-1; 8 positions agree with TRBD1. CDR1 is LGHNA, CDR2 YSLEER, per germline. The CDR3 is made up of 13 amino acids. The J segment lost 8 bases and the V segment lost 3 bases, leaving 3 bases of the junction unmatched. The CDR3 region has the DNA TGCGCCAGCAGCCAGGTGACAGGGGATGAGCAGTTCTTC. As protein: CASSQVTGDEQFF.

This chain uses TRBV7-9 with TRBJ2-7; D is perhaps TRBD2 (5 bases). The CDR3 is made up of 13 amino acids. V lost 2 bases and J lost 7, with 12 bases in between. Germline CDR1 SEHNR, CDR2 FQNEAQ (reference sequence). The CDR3, as DNA: TGTGCCAGCAGCTTAAGTGGGGAGAGAGAGCAGTACTTC. Translating gives CASSLSGEREQYF.

The CDR3 nucleotides read TGCGCCAGCAGCTCGGGACTAGCGGGAGCTACCTACAATGAGCAGTTCTTC. Translating it yields CASSSGLAGATYNEQFF. The chain uses TRBV5-1 and TRBJ2-1; 14 positions agree with TRBD2. The V and J ends lost 3 bases and 2 bases, in that order; junction bases with no gene match: 4. From germline, CDR1 is SGHRS and CDR2 YFSETQ. CDR3 length: 17 residues.

The chain links TRBV4-1 to TRBJ1-2; TRBD1 aligns across 9 bases. Germline V gene sequence: CDR1 MGHRA, CDR2 YSYEKL. There are 14 residues in the CDR3. V gave up 5 bases and J gave up 4 bases; unmatched junction bases: 5. CDR3 residues: CASSWDREGYGYTF. The CDR3, as DNA: TGCGCCAGCAGCTGGGACAGGGAAGGCTATGGCTACACCTTC.